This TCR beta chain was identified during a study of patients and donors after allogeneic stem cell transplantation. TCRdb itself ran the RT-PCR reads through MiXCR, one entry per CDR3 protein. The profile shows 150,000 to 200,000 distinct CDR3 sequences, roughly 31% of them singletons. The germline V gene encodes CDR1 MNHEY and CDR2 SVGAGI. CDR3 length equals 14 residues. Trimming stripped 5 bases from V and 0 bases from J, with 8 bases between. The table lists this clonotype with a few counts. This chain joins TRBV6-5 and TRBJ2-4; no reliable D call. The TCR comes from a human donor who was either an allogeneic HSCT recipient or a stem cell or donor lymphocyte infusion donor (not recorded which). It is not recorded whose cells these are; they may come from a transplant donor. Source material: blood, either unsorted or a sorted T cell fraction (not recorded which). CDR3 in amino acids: CASSAQAAKNIQYF. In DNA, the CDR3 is TGTGCCAGCAGTGCCCAGGCAGCCAAAAACATTCAGTACTTC.